This is a list of T cell receptor beta chains from one sample in a study of response to subunit inactivated influenza vaccine. TCRdb reprocessed the RT-PCR reads via MiXCR and lists one record per CDR3 protein. The repertoire includes over 650,000 distinct CDR3 sequences, about 18% of them detected once, and about 11% sits in the top ten. The material was PBMCs from blood, obtained approximately 5 days after vaccination. These receptors were obtained from a man aged 50 to 60 who received an inactivated influenza vaccine. The CDR3 runs from the conserved cysteine through the conserved F or W. Each record gives: clone size, V gene, J gene, D gene, CDR3 DNA, CDR3 protein. The D gene is left open where the match is weak. Clone size, where shown, is once, few, many, or a class for clones that have expanded.

few,TRBV7-2,TRBJ1-1,NA,TGTGCCAGCAGCTTAGCAAGCAGGAGAGAGACTGAAGCTTTCTTT,CASSLASRRETEAFF
NA,TRBV7-2,TRBJ2-7,TRBD2,TGTGCCAGCAGCAAAAACGGGGGGAGTGCTTACGAGCAGTACTTC,CASSKNGGSAYEQYF
NA,TRBV29-1,TRBJ1-5,NA,TGCAGCGTCGGGGGGGGAACAGGGAATCAGCCCCAGCATTTT,CSVGGGTGNQPQHF
few,TRBV4-3,TRBJ1-2,NA,TGCGCCAGCAGCCAAGACCAGGTTGCAAACTATGGCTACACCTTC,CASSQDQVANYGYTF
few,TRBV5-1,TRBJ2-1,TRBD2,TGCGCCAGCCGGGACGTGGCGGGAGTGGTTGAGCAGTTCTTC,CASRDVAGVVEQFF
NA,TRBV18,TRBJ2-3,NA,TGTGCCAGCTCACCACCGGGCCCCAGTACGCAGTATTTT,CASSPPGPSTQYF
NA,TRBV6-1,TRBJ1-1,NA,TGTGCCAGCAGTAATCCCTTAGGACCGTTGAACACTGAAGCTTTCTTT,CASSNPLGPLNTEAFF
NA,TRBV10-3,TRBJ1-2,NA,TGTGCCATCAGTGAAGGGGGGCCTTCTAACTATGGCTACACCTTC,CAISEGGPSNYGYTF
many,TRBV6-5,TRBJ2-1,NA,TGTGCCAGCAGTTACGGGGCGCTAGGGGAGCAGTTCTTC,CASSYGALGEQFF
NA,TRBV6-1,TRBJ2-3,NA,TGTGCCAGCAGGCAGGGAACGGGCACAGATACGCAGTATTTT,CASRQGTGTDTQYF
NA,TRBV7-3,TRBJ2-1,NA,TGTGCCAGCAGCTTAAGCATACAGGGTTACAATGAGCAGTTCTTC,CASSLSIQGYNEQFF
NA,TRBV5-5,TRBJ1-1,NA,TGTGCCAGCACCTGGGAGCAGGGTTTGAACACTGAAGCTTTCTTT,CASTWEQGLNTEAFF
NA,TRBV4-3,TRBJ1-5,NA,TGCGCCAGCAGCCAAGAGGTTAGGGTAAATCAGCCCCAGCATTTT,CASSQEVRVNQPQHF
NA,TRBV20-1,TRBJ1-1,TRBD1,TGCAGTGCTGGCCCCGGGACAGGGAACACTGAAGCTTTCTTT,CSAGPGTGNTEAFF
few,TRBV9,TRBJ1-1,TRBD1,TGTGCCAGCAGCCCAGGGACAGGGGGCTTTAAGGTGAACACTGAAGCTTTCTTT,CASSPGTGGFKVNTEAFF
NA,TRBV6-5,TRBJ1-2,NA,TGTGCCAGCAGTTACTCGGGGCAGACCGACCTCTATGGCTACACCTTC,CASSYSGQTDLYGYTF
NA,TRBV20-1,TRBJ1-1,TRBD1,TGCAGTGCTTACTTACAGGGGTCGCCGAACACTGAAGCTTTCTTT,CSAYLQGSPNTEAFF
few,TRBV18,TRBJ2-5,TRBD2,TGTGCCAGCTCAAAGCTAGCGGGAGGCGAGACCCAGTACTTC,CASSKLAGGETQYF
NA,TRBV4-3,TRBJ2-7,NA,TGCGCCAGCAGCCAAGATTTTCGAAGAGGTTTTTGGTACGAGCAGTACTTC,CASSQDFRRGFWYEQYF
NA,TRBV12-3/TRBV12-4,TRBJ2-2,TRBD2,TGTGCCAGCAGTTTAGGACTAGCGGGAACCGGCGGGGAGCTGTTTTTT,CASSLGLAGTGGELFF
NA,TRBV7-2,TRBJ2-7,TRBD2,TGTGCCAGCAGCTCGCCGACTAGCCCGTACGAGCAGTACTTC,CASSSPTSPYEQYF
many,TRBV20-1,TRBJ1-1,NA,TGCAGTGCTAGGGGTAGCTTGAACACTGAAGCTTTCTTT,CSARGSLNTEAFF
NA,TRBV20-1,TRBJ2-2,NA,TGCAGTGCTAGAGATTCCCTGTGGCGGGGGACATACACCGGGGAGCTGTTTTTT,CSARDSLWRGTYTGELFF
NA,TRBV6-5,TRBJ2-7,NA,TGTGCCAGCAGTAAGCCGGGTTACGAGCAGTACTTC,CASSKPGYEQYF
few,TRBV5-1,TRBJ2-1,TRBD1,TGCGCCAGCAATACAGGGGATGATTCCTACAATGAGCAGTTCTTC,CASNTGDDSYNEQFF
NA,TRBV18,TRBJ2-4,NA,TGTGCCAGCTCACCTACCGGGCGGGAAGCTCAGTACTTC,CASSPTGREAQYF
NA,TRBV5-1,TRBJ2-3,NA,TGCGCCAGCAGCTATTATCAGGGGTTTAGCACAGATACGCAGTATTTT,CASSYYQGFSTDTQYF
NA,TRBV12-3/TRBV12-4,TRBJ1-5,TRBD1,TGTGCCAGCAGGCCGACAGGGTTTGAAAGTCAGCCCCAGCATTTT,CASRPTGFESQPQHF
many,TRBV4-2,TRBJ2-3,TRBD2,TGTGCCAGCAGCCAAGACCCCTCCAGCGGGGGCACAGATACGCAGTATTTT,CASSQDPSSGGTDTQYF
few,TRBV20-1,TRBJ1-5,TRBD1,TGCAGTGCTAGGACAGACAGGGAGAATCAGCCCCAGCATTTT,CSARTDRENQPQHF
NA,TRBV30,TRBJ1-5,NA,TGTGCCTGGAGTAAACGGGGAAATCAGCCCCAGCATTTT,CAWSKRGNQPQHF
few,TRBV30,TRBJ2-1,NA,TGTGCCTGGAGCGCCGCGGCTACCTACAATGAGCAGTTCTTC,CAWSAAATYNEQFF
NA,TRBV11-2,TRBJ2-1,NA,TGTGCCAGCAGCTTAGAAGGGCGGGAGCAGTTCTTC,CASSLEGREQFF
many,TRBV12-3/TRBV12-4,TRBJ2-3,TRBD2,TGTGCCAGCAGAAATAGCGGGAGGGCCTATTATACGCAGTATTTT,CASRNSGRAYYTQYF
few,TRBV5-1,TRBJ1-1,TRBD1,TGCGCCAGCAGCTTGGGGACAGGGGGAGTGTTCCACACTGAAGCTTTCTTT,CASSLGTGGVFHTEAFF
few,TRBV6-1,TRBJ2-3,TRBD1,TGTGCCAGCAGTCCCACGACCGGGACAGGGGGTACAGATACGCAGTATTTT,CASSPTTGTGGTDTQYF
few,TRBV12-3/TRBV12-4,TRBJ2-3,TRBD2,TGTGCCAGCAGTCCAAGGGCGGGGGGGGATACGCAGTATTTT,CASSPRAGGDTQYF
NA,TRBV29-1,TRBJ1-4,TRBD1,TGCAGCGTCAAGACAGGGGTTAATGAAAAACTGTTTTTT,CSVKTGVNEKLFF
NA,TRBV4-2,TRBJ2-3,NA,TGTGCCAGCAGCCAAGATCGCGGCCCTAGCACAGATACGCAGTATTTT,CASSQDRGPSTDTQYF
NA,TRBV10-3,TRBJ2-3,TRBD1,TGTGCCATCAGTGAGGGACAGGGGACAGATACGCACTATTTT,CAISEGQGTDTHYF
NA,TRBV28,TRBJ1-5,NA,TGTGCCAGCAGTTCCCGGGAAGGGAATAGCAATCAGCCCCAGCATTTT,CASSSREGNSNQPQHF
NA,TRBV5-1,TRBJ1-4,NA,TGCGCCAGCAGCGTCGCGGGGCGTGAAAAACTGTTTTTT,CASSVAGREKLFF
NA,TRBV7-6,TRBJ2-5,NA,TGTGCCAGCAGCCCCTTGAGTGGGGCCTGGACAAAAGAGACCCAGTACTTC,CASSPLSGAWTKETQYF
NA,TRBV20-1,TRBJ1-5,TRBD1,TGCAGTGCTAGGGCCGGGACAGGGCTTCAGCCCCAGCATTTT,CSARAGTGLQPQHF
NA,TRBV25-1,TRBJ2-7,NA,TGTGCCAGCAGTCCTAGCGCAGCCTACGAGCAGTACTTC,CASSPSAAYEQYF
NA,TRBV5-5,TRBJ2-6,NA,TGTGCCAGCAGCCTCCAAACAGGCAACTCTGGGGCCAACGTCCTGACTTTC,CASSLQTGNSGANVLTF
few,TRBV7-2,TRBJ1-5,TRBD1,TGTGCCAGCAGCTTACATGCAGGGGGTGGTCAGCCCCAGCATTTT,CASSLHAGGGQPQHF
NA,TRBV5-1,TRBJ1-2,NA,TGCGCCAGCGGGGAGACGGGGTCGTATGGCTACACCTTC,CASGETGSYGYTF
few,TRBV28,TRBJ2-7,TRBD1,TGTGCCAGCAGTTTACTGGGGGGACAGGGGGCGTACGAGCAGTACTTC,CASSLLGGQGAYEQYF
few,TRBV5-1,TRBJ1-1,TRBD1,TGCGCCAGCAGCCTGGACAGGGTTGAACATGGTGAAGCTTTCTTT,CASSLDRVEHGEAFF
NA,TRBV7-2,TRBJ2-4,TRBD2,TGTGCCAGCAGCTTGGGACTAGGCAAAAACATTCAGTACTTC,CASSLGLGKNIQYF
NA,TRBV12-3/TRBV12-4,TRBJ2-5,NA,TGTGCCAGCATCCCCGGGTGGGTACATTCCCAAGAGACCCAGTACTTC,CASIPGWVHSQETQYF
NA,TRBV3-1,TRBJ2-6,TRBD1,TGTGCCAGCAGCCCGCTAGTTACGCTGGACAGGGGTTCCAACGTCCTGACTTTC,CASSPLVTLDRGSNVLTF